A single sample is the source of the 4 T cell receptor beta chains below, sequenced in a study of shared clonotypes between healthy human individuals. Sequenced by immunoSEQ multiplex PCR; TCRdb stores in-frame clones only, minus some. Of roughly 640,000 clones listed, about 96% are singletons. The sequenced sample was naive CD4+ T cells sorted from blood. Stated subset: CD45RA+ positively selected. Receptors originate from a woman between 25 and 40 years old in good health.

This chain connects TRBV4-1 to TRBJ2-5; D possibly corresponds to TRBD1 (6 bases). The CDR3 has 16 amino acids. Germline V gene data show CDR1 as MGHRA and CDR2 as YSYEKL. V was pared by 0 bases and J by 5 bases, with 16 bases between. Here the CDR3 reads CASSQDRGPTVETQYF. The CDR3 nucleotides are TGCGCCAGCAGCCAAGACAGGGGACCCACTGTGGAGACCCAGTACTTC.

The rearrangement joins TRBV7-9 to TRBJ2-7; 11 bases match TRBD2. From germline, CDR1 is SEHNR and CDR2 FQNEAQ (reference sequence). This CDR3 is built from 15 residues. Trimming at V came to 5 bases and at J to 0 bases, leaving 3 bases not matched to a gene. The CDR3 loop reads CASSPLAGVSYEQYF. The CDR3 nucleotides read TGTGCCAGCAGCCCACTAGCGGGAGTCTCCTACGAGCAGTACTTC.

The table lists this clone with a count of one. V and J are TRBV23-1 and TRBJ1-4; D is perhaps TRBD1 (5 bases). TRBV23-1 is assigned to the ORF class and has an uncertain function. There are 17 residues in the CDR3. The ends were cut back, 0 bases at V and 8 bases at J, with 19 bases in the middle. The CDR3 spells CASSQSCRDREAEKLFF. CDR3 sequence (DNA): TGCGCCAGCAGTCAATCCTGCAGGGATCGGGAAGCGGAAAAACTGTTTTTT.

This chain links TRBV5-1 with TRBJ2-1; the match to TRBD2 covers 9 bases. Germline lookup yields CDR1 SGHRS and CDR2 YFSETQ. CDR3 length: 15 amino acids. V trimming: 2 bases; J trimming: 7 bases; junction bases outside the gene matches: 7. The CDR3 coding sequence is TGCGCCAGCAGCTTCACTAGCGGGTCAAGGAATGAGCAGTTCTTC. This encodes CASSFTSGSRNEQFF.